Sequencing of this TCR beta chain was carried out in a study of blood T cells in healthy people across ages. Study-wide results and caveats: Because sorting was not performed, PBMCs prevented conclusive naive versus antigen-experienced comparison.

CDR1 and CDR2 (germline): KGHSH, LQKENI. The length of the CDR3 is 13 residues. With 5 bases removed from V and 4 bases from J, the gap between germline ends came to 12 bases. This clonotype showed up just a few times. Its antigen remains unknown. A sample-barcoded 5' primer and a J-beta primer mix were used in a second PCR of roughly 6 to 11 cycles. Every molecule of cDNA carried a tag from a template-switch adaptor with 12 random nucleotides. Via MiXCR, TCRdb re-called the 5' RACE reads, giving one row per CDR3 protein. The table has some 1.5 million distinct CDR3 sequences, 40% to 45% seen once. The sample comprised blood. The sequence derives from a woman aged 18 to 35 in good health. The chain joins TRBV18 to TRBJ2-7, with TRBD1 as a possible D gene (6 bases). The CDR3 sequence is CASSSGQQYEQYF. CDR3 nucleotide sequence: TGTGCCAGCTCATCGGGACAACAATACGAGCAGTACTTC.